These 24 T cell receptor beta chains came from one sample sequenced in a study of CD8 T cells in ankylosing spondylitis. TCRdb processed the 5' RACE reads anew with MiXCR; each CDR3 protein has one entry. Of around 250,000 distinct CDR3 sequences listed, roughly 10% are singletons. The sequenced material came from blood, either unsorted or a sorted T cell fraction (not recorded which). The receptors shown here come from a male donor with ankylosing spondylitis or in good health (not recorded which).

The CDR3 DNA reads TGTGCCAGCAGCACGGCCGGAGATAGCTCCTACAATGAGCAGTTCTTC. This gives the protein CASSTAGDSSYNEQFF. This sequence joins TRBV7-9 and TRBJ2-1, with no clear D. The CDR3 extends over 16 amino acids. Looked up from germline, CDR1 is SEHNR and CDR2 is FQNEAQ (reference sequence). V lost 5 bases, J lost 0 bases, and 14 bases lay in between.

The rearrangement uses TRBV29-1 and TRBJ1-1, with D maybe TRBD1 (5 bases). Trimming removed 5 bases at V and 4 bases at J, with 8 bases between. The length of the CDR3 is 11 residues. CDR1 is SQVTM, CDR2 ANQGSEA, per germline. DNA of the CDR3: TGCAGCGTTAGGGGCGGCACTGAAGCTTTCTTT. Amino acids: CSVRGGTEAFF.

This clonotype has ten or more counts. The rearrangement joins TRBV6-5 to TRBJ2-1, with D possibly TRBD1 on 5 matching bases. V lost 0 bases and J lost 7, with 7 bases in between. The CDR3 covers 13 residues. Germline assignment: CDR1 MNHEY and CDR2 SVGAGI. CDR3 region: CASSYSQENEQFF. In nucleotides, the CDR3 is TGTGCCAGCAGTTACTCACAGGAAAATGAGCAGTTCTTC.

This clonotype appeared many times. The rearrangement joins TRBV29-1 to TRBJ1-2; D uncertain. V lost 0 bases to trimming and J lost 5 bases, with 22 bases between them. Germline V gene lookup returns CDR1 SQVTM and CDR2 ANQGSEA. The CDR3 is made up of 17 amino acids. CDR3 region: CSVEDRGKTGRKYGYTF. In DNA, the CDR3 is TGCAGCGTTGAAGATCGGGGTAAGACTGGAAGGAAATATGGCTACACCTTC.

This clonotype was seen ten or more times. The V call is TRBV7-2, the J call TRBJ2-3; D gene unclear. The germline CDR1 and CDR2 sequences are SGHTA and FQGNSA. The CDR3 is made up of 13 amino acids. Trimming cost V 5 bases and J 2 bases, with 8 bases left between them. Here the CDR3 DNA reads TGTGCCAGCAGCGTAGAATACACAGATACGCAGTATTTT. This sequence encodes CASSVEYTDTQYF.

J is TRBJ2-2 and V is TRBV25-1; 7 nucleotides line up with TRBD1. This CDR3 region has 16 residues. With 6 bases clipped from V and 7 bases from J, the junction kept 14 bases outside the gene matches. Germline lookup yields CDR1 MGHDK and CDR2 SYGVNS. The CDR3 sequence: CASSSGGAGGFGELFF. CDR3 DNA: TGTGCCAGCAGCTCCGGTGGGGCAGGGGGTTTCGGGGAGCTGTTTTTT.

CDR3 region: CASSLKGLASGLNEQFF. The CDR3 bases are TGTGCCAGCAGCTTGAAGGGACTAGCAAGTGGATTGAATGAGCAGTTCTTC. This chain connects TRBV5-5 to TRBJ2-1; TRBD2 agrees at 9 bases. The CDR3 totals 17 residues. Germline V lookup: CDR1 SGHKS, CDR2 YYEKEE (reference sequence). Trimming at V came to 1 base and at J to 7 bases, leaving 12 bases not matched to a gene.

In this sample, this clonotype turned up many times. The rearrangement links TRBV12-3 or TRBV12-4 to TRBJ1-1; D is unclear. CDR3 length: 13 residues. V dropped 5 bases and J dropped 4 bases, with 11 bases sitting between them. The CDR3 DNA follows: TGTGCCAGCAGTCCCAACCTGGGCACTGAAGCTTTCTTT. This sequence encodes CASSPNLGTEAFF.

This clonotype was seen at least ten times. This rearrangement joins TRBV7-9 to TRBJ1-1, with D hard to call. The CDR3 is 15 amino acids. The V and J ends lost 0 bases and 1 base respectively, with 9 bases between them. Per germline, CDR1 SEHNR and CDR2 FQNEAQ (reference sequence). In DNA form, the CDR3 reads TGTGCCAGCAGCTTAGCGCTGGTAGAGAACACTGAAGCTTTCTTT. Protein sequence: CASSLALVENTEAFF.

This clonotype was counted ten times or more. The CDR3 loop reads CASSPGTSGGDEQFF. The CDR3 DNA sequence: TGCGCCAGCAGCCCAGGGACTAGCGGGGGGGATGAGCAGTTCTTC. This sequence joins TRBV5-1 and TRBJ2-1; 16 bases match TRBD2. The length of the CDR3 is 15 residues. Germline V lookup: CDR1 SGHRS, CDR2 YFSETQ. V was pared by 4 bases and J by 8 bases, with 3 bases of the junction left unmatched.

The table lists this clonotype with many counts. The chain couples TRBV7-6 to TRBJ1-1, with no clear D. Per germline, CDR1 SGHVS and CDR2 FNYEAQ. Trimming took 4 bases from V and 1 from J, leaving 4 bases between them. The CDR3 sequence is 12 residues long. In nucleotides, the CDR3 is TGTGCCAGCAGCTCCCCGAACACTGAAGCTTTCTTT. Amino acid sequence: CASSSPNTEAFF.

The V and J genes are TRBV5-5 and TRBJ2-3, with TRBD1 identical over 7 bases. CDR1 and CDR2 (germline): SGHKS, YYEKEE (reference sequence). The CDR3 is 17 residues long. Trimming at V came to 2 bases and at J to 2 bases, leaving 11 bases not matched to a gene. The CDR3 loop reads CASSLRTGNLLTDTQYF. DNA of the CDR3: TGTGCCAGCAGCTTACGGACAGGCAACCTACTCACAGATACGCAGTATTTT.

This clonotype showed up just a few times. V usage is TRBV10-3 and J usage is TRBJ2-7; D gene uncertain. CDR1 ENHRY and CDR2 SYGVKD come from the germline V gene. The CDR3 is made up of 16 amino acids. V was pared by 0 bases and J by 7 bases, with 19 bases between. CDR3 residues: CAISESARPLVGEQYF. The CDR3 coding sequence is TGTGCCATCAGTGAGTCGGCTCGGCCCCTTGTGGGGGAGCAGTACTTC.

In this sample, this clonotype turned up many times. J is TRBJ2-1 and V is TRBV14; D is ambiguous. Looked up from germline, CDR1 is SGHDN and CDR2 is FVKESK. The CDR3 is 17 amino acids. The V gene lost 4 bases and the J gene lost 0 bases, with 16 bases spanning the gap. The chain's CDR3 is CASSPETAIDSYNEQFF. CDR3 bases: TGTGCCAGCAGCCCTGAAACAGCCATCGACTCCTACAATGAGCAGTTCTTC. Looking up the rest from reference TRBV14 and TRBJ2-1 gives the full variable domain: EAGVTQFPSHSVIEKGQTVTLRCDPISGHDNLYWYRRVMGKEIKFLLHFVKESKQDESGMPNNRFLAERTGGTYSTLKVQPAELEDSGVYFCASSPETAIDSYNEQFFGPGTRLTVL.

This clonotype came up many times. The chain combines TRBV27 with TRBJ2-4, with a weak D call TRBD2 (5 bases). Trimming removed 4 bases at V and 3 bases at J, with 16 bases between. This CDR3 contains 16 residues. Per the germline V gene, CDR1 is MNHEY and CDR2 is SMNVEV (reference sequence). DNA of the CDR3: TGTGCCAGCAGTTCTCTCCCTCGGGCGGGCAAAAACATTCAGTACTTC. It yields the protein CASSSLPRAGKNIQYF.

This clonotype was found many times. The chain uses TRBV20-1 and TRBJ2-1, with D possibly TRBD1 on 6 matching bases. Trimming pared 6 bases from V and 9 bases from J, leaving 15 bases between. Germline CDR1 DFQATT, CDR2 SNEGSKA (reference sequence). The CDR3 is 12 amino acids. The CDR3 DNA sequence: TGCAGTGCCACAACCGAAGGGGGTGAGCAGTTCTTC. Residues: CSATTEGGEQFF.

This clonotype was counted many times. The gene calls are TRBV20-1 and TRBJ2-7; perhaps TRBD2 as D (6 bases). Germline V gene lookup returns CDR1 DFQATT and CDR2 SNEGSKA (reference sequence). This CDR3 is 13 amino acids long. Trimming cost V 3 bases and J 4 bases, with 13 bases left between them. The CDR3 coding sequence is TGCAGTGCTAGTAGAATTAGCGGATACGAGCAGTACTTC. It yields the protein CSASRISGYEQYF.

This clonotype was picked up a small number of times. J is TRBJ2-3 and V is TRBV19; tentatively, D is TRBD1 (5 bases). The CDR3 spans 15 residues. Trimming left V 3 bases short and J 0 bases short, with 10 bases between. Per germline, CDR1 LNHDA and CDR2 SQIVND (reference sequence). CDR3 region: CASSIRAGSTDTQYF. CDR3 in DNA: TGTGCCAGTAGTATCAGGGCTGGGAGCACAGATACGCAGTATTTT.

This clonotype has a count of ten or more. The J gene is TRBJ2-5, the V gene TRBV6-2 or TRBV6-3; TRBD2 matches at 10 bases. CDR3 length: 16 residues. The ends lost 0 bases at V and 5 bases at J; junction bases unmatched: 6. Germline values: CDR1 MNHEY, CDR2 SVGEGT. The CDR3 nucleotides are TGTGCCAGCAGTTACTCGGCGGCTAGCGGGAGTGAGACCCAGTACTTC. Translating gives CASSYSAASGSETQYF.

This clonotype has a handful of counts. The V call is TRBV29-1, the J call TRBJ2-2; D remains unclear. Germline V gene data show CDR1 as SQVTM and CDR2 as ANQGSEA. This CDR3 comprises 12 residues. With 8 bases removed from V and 1 base from J, the gap between germline ends came to 8 bases. The DNA for the CDR3 is TGCAGCACCCGACGGAACACCGGGGAGCTGTTTTTT. Protein product: CSTRRNTGELFF.

V usage is TRBV29-1 and J usage is TRBJ1-1; tentative D call: TRBD1 (6 bases). Germline V CDR1 and CDR2: SQVTM, ANQGSEA. CDR3 size: 13 residues. V was cut by 4 bases and J by 4 bases, with 13 bases left in between. The CDR3 spells CSVAGGASTEAFF. In nucleotides, the CDR3 is TGCAGCGTTGCGGGGGGGGCGAGCACTGAAGCTTTCTTT.

This clonotype was counted at least ten times. V gene TRBV15 combines with J gene TRBJ1-6; D is ambiguous. Germline-derived CDR1 and CDR2 are LNHNV and YYDKDF (reference sequence). The CDR3 extends over 13 amino acids. V shed 4 bases and J shed 3 bases, with 4 bases lying between them. The CDR3: CATSKDYNSPLHF. CDR3 in DNA: TGTGCCACCAGCAAGGACTATAATTCACCCCTCCACTTT.

This clonotype appeared many times. The rearrangement links TRBV10-2 to TRBJ2-3; a weak D match, TRBD1 (6 bases). Trimming took 6 bases from V and 1 from J, leaving 14 bases between them. Germline CDR1 reads WSHSY; CDR2 reads SAAADI. The CDR3 is 15 residues long. The CDR3 sequence: CASRNRAEGTDTQYF. The CDR3, as DNA: TGCGCCAGCAGGAACAGGGCCGAGGGCACAGATACGCAGTATTTT.

This clonotype showed up many times. The rearrangement uses TRBV29-1 and TRBJ1-3, with D uncertain. CDR3 size: 14 residues. Per the germline V gene, CDR1 is SQVTM and CDR2 is ANQGSEA. V lost 5 bases and J lost 0, with 11 bases in between. CDR3 sequence: CSVQEPGSGNTIYF. The CDR3, as DNA: TGCAGCGTTCAGGAACCAGGCTCTGGAAACACCATATATTTT. Full variable domain (outside the CDR3, taken from reference TRBV29-1 and TRBJ1-3): SAVISQKPSRDICQRGTSLTIQCQVDSQVTMMFWYRQQPGQSLTLIATANQGSEATYESGFVIDKFPISRPNLTFSTLTVSNMSPEDSSIYLCSVQEPGSGNTIYFGEGSWLTVV.